The 31 T cell receptor beta chains in this list originate from one sample, sequenced in a study of cytomegalovirus exposure and HLA in healthy donors. 13 Jbeta primers and 60 Vbeta primers were used for the PCR. Sequencing used immunoSEQ multiplex PCR; TCRdb keeps in-frame clones, though not all of them. The table has 85,000 to 100,000 clones, just under 85% seen once; the top ten hold roughly 5.5%. The material sequenced was PBMCs. The source is a woman between 18 and 30 years old in good health and CMV-seropositive.

The rearrangement joins TRBV7-8 to TRBJ2-2; 9 nucleotides agree with TRBD2. The germline gives CDR1 SGHVS, CDR2 FQNEAQ. The ends lost 2 bases at V and 4 bases at J; junction bases unmatched: 11. CDR3 length: 18 residues. Here the CDR3 DNA reads TGTGCCAGCAGCTTATCCTACAGCGGGGGGAGTGCCACCGGGGAGCTGTTTTTT. Residues: CASSLSYSGGSATGELFF.

V usage is TRBV28 and J usage is TRBJ1-5; 8 bases match TRBD1. CDR1 and CDR2 (germline): MDHEN, SYDVKM. The V gene end was trimmed by 6 bases and the J gene end by 0 bases; junction bases not matched to a gene: 4. The CDR3 spans 15 residues. DNA for the CDR3: TGTGCCAGCAGGGAGACAGGGGATAGCAATCAGCCCCAGCATTTT. Its translation: CASRETGDSNQPQHF.

The chain has TRBV5-8 and TRBJ2-2, with D unclear. The V end was cut by 6 bases, the J end by 0 bases, with 12 bases between. Germline lookup yields CDR1 SGHTS and CDR2 YDEGEE. The CDR3 is 15 residues long. The CDR3 sequence: CASIHGLPNTGELFF. CDR3 in DNA: TGTGCCAGCATCCACGGTTTACCGAACACCGGGGAGCTGTTTTTT.

The chain recombines TRBV7-9 with TRBJ2-7; TRBD1 is a possible D gene (5 bases). This CDR3 is 14 amino acids long. V was cut by 1 base and J by 2 bases, with 9 bases left in between. The germline V gene has CDR1 SEHNR and CDR2 FQNEAQ (reference sequence). This CDR3 reads CASSLGGRPYEQYF. Here the CDR3 DNA reads TGTGCCAGCAGCTTAGGGGGCAGGCCCTACGAGCAGTACTTC.

This chain connects TRBV28 to TRBJ2-1; TRBD2 is a possible D gene (5 bases). CDR1 MDHEN and CDR2 SYDVKM come from the germline V gene. Trimming stripped 4 bases from V and 2 bases from J, with 9 bases between. The CDR3 spans 14 residues. The CDR3 DNA is TGTGCCAGCAGTTCACTAGGAACCTACAATGAGCAGTTCTTC. Protein: CASSSLGTYNEQFF.

The chain combines TRBV30 with TRBJ2-3, with D perhaps TRBD2 (5 bases). V was shortened by 0 bases and J by 1 base, with 14 bases between the two germline ends. The CDR3 consists of 16 residues. Germline loops: CDR1 GTSNPN, CDR2 SVGIG (reference sequence). This CDR3 reads CAWSVLSGTRTDTQYF. In nucleotides, the CDR3 is TGTGCCTGGAGTGTATTGAGCGGTACTCGCACAGATACGCAGTATTTT.

V and J are TRBV13 and TRBJ1-1; TRBD1 is a possible D gene (5 bases). Between the trimmed V and J ends, which lost 5 bases and 5 bases, there was a span of 18 bases. Germline V CDR1 and CDR2: PRHDT, FYEKMQ (reference sequence). This CDR3 contains 15 residues. CDR3 sequence (DNA): TGTGCCAGCAGCCCATATAGCTTCGGGGGAACTGAAGCTTTCTTT. Its translation: CASSPYSFGGTEAFF.

This chain uses TRBV7-8 with TRBJ2-5, with 9 bases that match TRBD2. This CDR3 is 16 amino acids long. Germline values: CDR1 SGHVS, CDR2 FQNEAQ. V gave up 2 bases and J gave up 5 bases; unmatched junction bases: 9. CDR3 sequence (DNA): TGTGCCAGCAGCTTAAAGGGGCTAGCGGGGTGGGAGACCCAGTACTTC. It encodes CASSLKGLAGWETQYF.

The chain carries TRBV18 and TRBJ2-5, with D unresolved. CDR1 is KGHSH and CDR2 is LQKENI in the germline V gene. There are 15 residues in the CDR3. V was shortened by 2 bases and J by 3 bases, with 13 bases between the two germline ends. CDR3 sequence: CASSPSATIEETQYF. The CDR3 DNA reads TGTGCCAGCTCACCATCCGCTACCATAGAAGAGACCCAGTACTTC.

This chain joins TRBV27 and TRBJ2-7; the match to TRBD1 covers 7 bases. Trimming at V came to 2 bases and at J to 2 bases, leaving 9 bases not matched to a gene. CDR3 length: 16 residues. Germline loops: CDR1 MNHEY, CDR2 SMNVEV (reference sequence). CDR3 sequence: CASSLPRDSPPYEQYF. The CDR3 region has the DNA TGTGCCAGCAGTTTACCGAGGGACAGTCCCCCCTACGAGCAGTACTTC.

The rearrangement uses TRBV6-4 and TRBJ1-6; D may be TRBD1 (5 bases). Trimming took 6 bases from V and 5 from J, leaving 11 bases between them. The CDR3 is 14 amino acids. Germline loops: CDR1 MRHNA, CDR2 SNTAGT. This CDR3 is CASRRTQDNSPLHF. The CDR3 coding sequence is TGTGCCAGCAGGCGGACACAAGATAATTCACCCCTCCACTTT.

This clone was detected once. The chain is built from TRBV9 and TRBJ2-1; 8 nucleotides align to TRBD2. The trim removed 0 bases at V and 11 bases at J, leaving 10 bases unmatched. Per the germline V gene, CDR1 is SGDLS and CDR2 is YYNGEE. The CDR3 covers 15 residues. The CDR3 DNA reads TGTGCCAGCAGCGTAGATTCTAGCGGGTGGGATAAGCAGTTCTTC. This gives the protein CASSVDSSGWDKQFF.

This clone was observed a few times. The genes are TRBV7-9 and TRBJ2-4; 7 bases map to TRBD2. CDR3 size: 14 residues. Germline V lookup: CDR1 SEHNR, CDR2 FQNEAQ (reference sequence). The V gene end was trimmed by 0 bases and the J gene end by 11 bases; junction bases not matched to a gene: 7. CDR3 DNA: TGTGCCAGCAGCTTAGCGTTGGGAGGGAGCGTTCAGTACTTC. Translation gives CASSLALGGSVQYF.

The rearrangement uses TRBV7-6 and TRBJ2-7; no firm D call. V was clipped by 3 bases and J by 2 bases, with 8 bases between them. Looked up from germline, CDR1 is SGHVS and CDR2 is FNYEAQ. CDR3 length: 13 residues. The CDR3 loop is CASSFGQAYEQYF. Written as DNA, the CDR3 is TGTGCCAGCAGCTTTGGGCAGGCCTACGAGCAGTACTTC.

The V and J genes are TRBV29-1 and TRBJ2-1; D is undetermined. The CDR3 totals 12 residues. Trimming shortened V by 7 bases and J by 5 bases, and 12 bases separated the two germline ends. The V gene's germline CDR1 is SQVTM and CDR2 ANQGSEA. CDR3 nucleotide sequence: TGCAGCGCCGGTACGTTCGACAATGAGCAGTTCTTC. Its translation: CSAGTFDNEQFF.

The rearrangement joins TRBV9 to TRBJ2-1; 12 positions agree with TRBD2. This CDR3 region has 15 residues. The V gene end was trimmed by 4 bases and the J gene end by 7 bases; junction bases not matched to a gene: 6. The germline CDR1 and CDR2 sequences are SGDLS and YYNGEE. The CDR3 DNA is TGTGCCAGCAGCTTAACTAGCGGGGGGCGGAATGAGCAGTTCTTC. Translation gives CASSLTSGGRNEQFF. The full variable domain, its missing parts supplied by reference TRBV9 and TRBJ2-1, is DSGVTQTPKHLITATGQRVTLRCSPRSGDLSVYWYQQSLDQGLQFLIQYYNGEERAKGNILERFSAQQFPDLHSELNLSSLELGDSALYFCASSLTSGGRNEQFFGPGTRLTVL.

This rearrangement joins TRBV5-4 to TRBJ1-2, with 9 bases lining up with TRBD1. CDR1 is SGHNT, CDR2 YYREEE, per germline (reference sequence). The ends lost 3 bases at V and 5 bases at J; junction bases unmatched: 8. This CDR3 is 15 amino acids long. The CDR3 loop reads CASSSPGQGWYGYTF. The CDR3 DNA reads TGTGCCAGCAGCTCGCCGGGACAGGGCTGGTATGGCTACACCTTC.

This sequence joins TRBV29-1 and TRBJ2-1, with TRBD2 matching 9 bases. This CDR3 has 13 residues. Germline V gene lookup returns CDR1 SQVTM and CDR2 ANQGSEA. Trimming removed 1 base from V and 10 bases from J; junction bases left unmatched: 5. The CDR3 sequence is CSVEGIAGVEQFF. CDR3 coding DNA: TGCAGCGTTGAAGGTATAGCGGGGGTCGAGCAGTTCTTC.

The J gene is TRBJ1-1, the V gene TRBV5-6, with 7 bases identical to TRBD1. Germline V gene lookup returns CDR1 SGHDT and CDR2 YYEEEE. J lost 7 bases, V lost 2 bases, and 5 bases had no gene match. The CDR3 totals 13 residues. The CDR3 DNA sequence: TGTGCCAGCAGCTTATCACAGGGGCATGAAGCTTTCTTT. Translation gives CASSLSQGHEAFF.

The table lists this clone with a few counts. This chain uses TRBV28 with TRBJ2-7; weak D call: TRBD1 (6 bases). Germline CDR1 is MDHEN and CDR2 is SYDVKM. This CDR3 is 12 amino acids long. Trimming took off 11 bases at V and 2 bases at J, with 13 bases between the two ends. In DNA form, the CDR3 reads TGTGCCGCCGGGACAATTACCTACGAGCAGTACTTC. It specifies CAAGTITYEQYF.

In this sample, this clone turned up once. The chain has TRBV9 and TRBJ2-7, with D possibly being TRBD2 (6 bases). The V end lost 0 bases, the J end lost 1 base, and 11 bases lay between the germline ends. Germline CDR1 and CDR2: SGDLS and YYNGEE. The CDR3 is 15 residues long. The CDR3, as DNA: TGTGCCAGCAGCGTAGACTCAGGGAGGTCCTACGAGCAGTACTTC. Translated: CASSVDSGRSYEQYF.

This clone appeared a single time. The V call is TRBV9, the J call TRBJ2-2; possibly TRBD2 for D (5 bases). The CDR3 consists of 12 residues. Between the trimmed V and J ends, which lost 7 bases and 6 bases, there was a span of 10 bases. Germline V gene data show CDR1 as SGDLS and CDR2 as YYNGEE. Here the CDR3 DNA reads TGTGCCAGCGGAGGAAGGCCCGGGGAGCTGTTTTTT. It translates to CASGGRPGELFF.

This clone was found a few times. The chain links TRBV5-6 to TRBJ2-7; 11 nucleotides align to TRBD2. V shed 4 bases, J shed 6 bases, and the junction held 9 bases outside the gene matches. CDR3 length: 15 amino acids. Germline CDR1 is SGHDT and CDR2 is YYEEEE. CDR3 sequence (DNA): TGTGCCAGCAGCCACGTGCTAGCGGGGGGTATCGAGCAGTACTTC. Amino acids: CASSHVLAGGIEQYF.

This chain joins TRBV6-1 and TRBJ1-2, with D possibly matching TRBD1 (5 bases). Trimming pared 0 bases from V and 4 bases from J, leaving 15 bases between. The CDR3 spans 16 residues. The germline CDR1 and CDR2 sequences are MNHNS and SASEGT. CDR3: CASSEARPAGGYGYTF. In nucleotides, the CDR3 is TGTGCCAGCAGTGAAGCCCGGCCGGCGGGGGGCTATGGCTACACCTTC.

The chain employs TRBV14 and TRBJ2-1, with TRBD2 identical over 7 bases. CDR1 and CDR2 from the germline V gene are SGHDN and FVKESK. The CDR3 sequence is 16 residues long. The V gene end was trimmed by 6 bases and the J gene end by 0 bases; junction bases not matched to a gene: 8. The CDR3, as DNA: TGTGCCAGCAGTCTACCAGCGGGAAGCTCCTACAATGAGCAGTTCTTC. Its translation: CASSLPAGSSYNEQFF.

The chain carries TRBV7-3 and TRBJ1-2, with 7 bases that match TRBD1. CDR3 length: 15 amino acids. Per germline, CDR1 SGHTA and CDR2 FQGTGA. V lost 5 bases to trimming and J lost 3 bases; unmatched junction nucleotides: 9. The CDR3 region is CASSPQGGGYYGYTF. As DNA, the CDR3 is TGTGCCAGCAGCCCCCAAGGGGGCGGATACTATGGCTACACCTTC.

V gene TRBV9 combines with J gene TRBJ2-2; TRBD2 is a possible D gene (6 bases). The length of the CDR3 is 13 residues. Germline lookup yields CDR1 SGDLS and CDR2 YYNGEE. Between the trimmed V and J ends, which lost 4 bases and 6 bases, there was a span of 10 bases. CDR3 bases: TGTGCCAGCAGCTCAAGACTAGCCGGGGAGCTGTTTTTT. Its translation: CASSSRLAGELFF.

This chain connects TRBV27 to TRBJ2-7; D is possibly TRBD2 (7 bases). From germline, CDR1 is MNHEY and CDR2 SMNVEV (reference sequence). Trimming stripped 5 bases from V and 9 bases from J, with 20 bases between. The length of the CDR3 is 14 residues. The CDR3 sequence is CASSTFGAGARQYF. Written as DNA, the CDR3 is TGTGCCAGCAGTACCTTCGGGGCGGGGGCAAGGCAGTACTTC.

J is TRBJ1-2 and V is TRBV6-1; weak D call: TRBD1 (5 bases). The CDR3 consists of 14 residues. CDR1 is MNHNS, CDR2 SASEGT, per germline. V was shortened by 2 bases and J by 8 bases, with 15 bases between the two germline ends. The CDR3 loop is CASSELGRARGYTF. The DNA for the CDR3 is TGTGCCAGCAGTGAACTCGGCAGGGCTCGCGGCTACACCTTC.

V usage is TRBV27 and J usage is TRBJ2-5, with D tentatively TRBD2 (6 bases). This CDR3 has 15 amino acids. In germline, CDR1 is MNHEY, CDR2 SMNVEV (reference sequence). The V end lost 2 bases, the J end lost 2 bases, and 12 bases lay between the germline ends. CDR3 bases: TGTGCCAGCAGTTTAATTGGGGGGATACAAGAGACCCAGTACTTC. Its protein is CASSLIGGIQETQYF.

This clone was detected once. The chain employs TRBV18 and TRBJ1-1, with D perhaps TRBD1 (6 bases). CDR1 and CDR2 from the germline V gene are KGHSH and LQKENI. The CDR3 consists of 16 residues. Trimming pared 2 bases from V and 0 bases from J, leaving 13 bases between. CDR3 sequence (DNA): TGTGCCAGCTCACCAACCGGGACAACAATGAACACTGAAGCTTTCTTT. Protein product: CASSPTGTTMNTEAFF.